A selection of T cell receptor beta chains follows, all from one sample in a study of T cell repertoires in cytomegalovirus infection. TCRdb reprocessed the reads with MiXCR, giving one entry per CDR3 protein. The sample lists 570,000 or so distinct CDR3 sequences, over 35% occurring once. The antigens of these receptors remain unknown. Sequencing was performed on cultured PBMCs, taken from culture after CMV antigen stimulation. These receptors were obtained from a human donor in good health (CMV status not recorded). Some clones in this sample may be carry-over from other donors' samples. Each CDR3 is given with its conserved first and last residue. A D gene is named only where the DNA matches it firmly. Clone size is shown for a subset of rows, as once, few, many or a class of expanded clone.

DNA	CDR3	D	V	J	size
TGTGCCAGCAGCTTTGGAGCGGGAGTGACCACCGGGGAGCTGTTTTTT	CASSFGAGVTTGELFF	TRBD2	TRBV11-2	TRBJ2-2	-
TGTGCCAGTAGTAAAGGGACTAGCGGGGGGCCTTTCCAAGAGACCCAGTACTTC	CASSKGTSGGPFQETQYF	TRBD2	TRBV19	TRBJ2-5	-
TGCAGCGCTGGACAGGGGGCCCTTTACACCTTC	CSAGQGALYTF	TRBD1	TRBV29-1	TRBJ1-2	few
TGTGCTAGTGGTTTGGGGCCAGGAGAACAAGAGACCCAGTACTTC	CASGLGPGEQETQYF	-	TRBV12-5	TRBJ2-5	once
TGTGCCAGCAGCTTGGGGGCGTGGGATACGCAGTATTTT	CASSLGAWDTQYF	-	TRBV7-9	TRBJ2-3	-
TGTGCCAGCAGCTCAACTTCTAGCACAGATACGCAGTATTTT	CASSSTSSTDTQYF	-	TRBV28	TRBJ2-3	-
TGTGCCAGCAGTAGGACAGGGGACGGCTATGGCTACACCTTC	CASSRTGDGYGYTF	TRBD1	TRBV6-1	TRBJ1-2	-
TGTGCCAGCAGCTTAGCGGGCTTACAGGGGAACGCCTACGAGCAGTACTTC	CASSLAGLQGNAYEQYF	TRBD1	TRBV7-9	TRBJ2-7	-
TGTGCCAGCAGCCAGAACTCCGGTCGGCATTACGAGCAGTACTTC	CASSQNSGRHYEQYF	-	TRBV7-6	TRBJ2-7	few
TGCGCCAGCAGCCAAGACATTCAGGGTTTCTACAATGAGCAGTTCTTC	CASSQDIQGFYNEQFF	-	TRBV4-1	TRBJ2-1	-
TGTGCCACAACAACCGAGGGCACTGAAGCTTTCTTT	CATTTEGTEAFF	-	TRBV7-2	TRBJ1-1	few
TGTGCCAGCAGCCCGGTCGGGGCTGGGGCCAACGTCCTGACTTTC	CASSPVGAGANVLTF	-	TRBV11-2	TRBJ2-6	-
TGCAGCGTTCGGGAGGCCGGACAGCCCCAGCATTTT	CSVREAGQPQHF	-	TRBV29-1	TRBJ1-5	few
TGTGCCAGTGGGAAGGGCATCCATAGCAATCAGCCCCAGCATTTT	CASGKGIHSNQPQHF	-	TRBV12-3/TRBV12-4	TRBJ1-5	few
TGTGCCACCAGCTTAGTGGCTAGCGGGAATGAGCAGTTCTTC	CATSLVASGNEQFF	TRBD2	TRBV7-2	TRBJ2-1	-
TGTGCCAGCAGCTTAAGGGGGTTGCAGTCCCAGTACTTC	CASSLRGLQSQYF	-	TRBV7-9	TRBJ2-5	-
TGTGCCAGCACTCGCAGTGGATCTCTACTCGCCAATGAGCAGTTCTTC	CASTRSGSLLANEQFF	-	TRBV12-3/TRBV12-4	TRBJ2-1	few
TGTGCCAGCAGCTTATGGACAGTCGCCTCCGGGACTAGGTCCTACAATGAGCAGTTCTTC	CASSLWTVASGTRSYNEQFF	TRBD2	TRBV7-9	TRBJ2-1	few
TGTGCCAGCAGTTACTCGAGCTCCACTAGCGGGAGTCCCAATGAGCAGTTCTTC	CASSYSSSTSGSPNEQFF	TRBD2	TRBV6-2/TRBV6-3	TRBJ2-1	-
TGTGCCAGCACCGAGACAGCAATGAACACTGAAGCTTTCTTT	CASTETAMNTEAFF	-	TRBV6-8	TRBJ1-1	-
TGCAGTGCTGACCCCCTTGCGGGAGGGGTGGATACGCAGTATTTT	CSADPLAGGVDTQYF	TRBD2	TRBV20-1	TRBJ2-3	-
TGTGCCAGCAGTTTGAGACAGGGGGCGGGTGAGCAGTTCTTC	CASSLRQGAGEQFF	TRBD1	TRBV6-6	TRBJ2-1	-
TGTGCCAGCAGCCCTCGGGGACCGAACACCGGGGAGCTGTTTTTT	CASSPRGPNTGELFF	-	TRBV7-2	TRBJ2-2	many
TGCGCCAGCAGTCAATCGAGCCAGGGTAGAGCCGGGGAGCTGTTTTTT	CASSQSSQGRAGELFF	-	TRBV23-1	TRBJ2-2	-
TGTGCCAGCAGCCCACGACTAGCGGGATACACCGGGGAGCTGTTTTTT	CASSPRLAGYTGELFF	TRBD2	TRBV7-2	TRBJ2-2	-
TGTGCCAGCCGGGCGAGCTCCTATAATTCACCCCTCCACTTT	CASRASSYNSPLHF	-	TRBV6-1	TRBJ1-6	few
TGTGCCAGCAGTTTATACCGATACTCTGGAAACACCATATATTTT	CASSLYRYSGNTIYF	-	TRBV12-3/TRBV12-4	TRBJ1-3	few
TGTGCCAGCAGTGTCGGGCCCGTCGGTTCCTACAATGAGCAGTTCTTC	CASSVGPVGSYNEQFF	-	TRBV6-6	TRBJ2-1	-
TGTGCCAGCAGTGGTAGGTGGGATAGGACAGATACGCAGTATTTT	CASSGRWDRTDTQYF	-	TRBV6-6	TRBJ2-3	-
TGTGCCAGTAGTACCAACAGGGGTCGTCGAACCTACGAGCAGTACTTC	CASSTNRGRRTYEQYF	TRBD1	TRBV19	TRBJ2-7	-
TGTGCCAGCAGTTTAGGGGGAGAAGATACGCAGTATTTT	CASSLGGEDTQYF	-	TRBV12-3/TRBV12-4	TRBJ2-3	-
TGTGCCAGCAGCGGACAGGGTAATCAGCCCCAGCATTTT	CASSGQGNQPQHF	TRBD1	TRBV7-2	TRBJ1-5	many
TGTGCCAGCAGCTTACTGCTAGCGGGAGGCGCCCGGGACGAGCAGTACTTC	CASSLLLAGGARDEQYF	TRBD2	TRBV7-2	TRBJ2-7	few
TGTGCCAGCAGCCGTGGGACAGGGGTTTCAAATGAGCAGTTCTTC	CASSRGTGVSNEQFF	TRBD1	TRBV2	TRBJ2-1	-
TGTGCCTGGAGTCGGGACTCCCAGGTCGGCGAGCAGTACTTC	CAWSRDSQVGEQYF	-	TRBV30	TRBJ2-7	-
TGCAGTGCTAGAGGCGGGAGAGCTGGCGAGCAGTACTTC	CSARGGRAGEQYF	TRBD2	TRBV20-1	TRBJ2-7	-
TGTGCCAGCAGCTTAGTAGTAACGGGAAACACTGAAGCTTTCTTT	CASSLVVTGNTEAFF	-	TRBV7-9	TRBJ1-1	-
TGTGCCTTCCCCTCGCAGGTCTCTGGAAACACCATATATTTT	CAFPSQVSGNTIYF	-	TRBV7-9	TRBJ1-3	-
TGTGCCAGCCGCGATCTGAGAGCTAATGAAAAACTGTTTTTT	CASRDLRANEKLFF	-	TRBV2	TRBJ1-4	-
TGTGCCAGCAGCTTAGTCCTAGCGGCCACAGATACGCAGTATTTT	CASSLVLAATDTQYF	TRBD2	TRBV7-6	TRBJ2-3	-
TGTGCCAGCAGCCAGCCCCCCTGGGGGCCTGAGCAGTTCTTC	CASSQPPWGPEQFF	-	TRBV4-2	TRBJ2-1	few
TGTGCCAGCAGCCGAGGGCATCTAATTGGGCAGTTCTTC	CASSRGHLIGQFF	-	TRBV14	TRBJ2-1	few
TGTGCCAGCGCGGGGGGCAGGTTGGCGTCAAAAGAGACCCAGTACTTC	CASAGGRLASKETQYF	TRBD2	TRBV6-6	TRBJ2-5	-
TGTGCCAGCAGCCCCGGGACAGGCATTATGAACACTGAAGCTTTCTTT	CASSPGTGIMNTEAFF	TRBD1	TRBV5-6	TRBJ1-1	-
TGTGCCAGCAGTCCCATCGGGGTCTACGAGCAGTACTTC	CASSPIGVYEQYF	-	TRBV27	TRBJ2-7	few
TGTGCCACCAGTGGACAGGGGAGCTACAATGAGCAGTTCTTC	CATSGQGSYNEQFF	TRBD1	TRBV24-1	TRBJ2-1	-
TGTGCTAGTGGGCCCCCCCTAGGGACAGGGGTGTTCAATGAGCAGTTCTTC	CASGPPLGTGVFNEQFF	TRBD1	TRBV12-5	TRBJ2-1	-
TGTGCCAGCAGCCTGGCTGGGGCGCAGTATAATTCACCCCTCCACTTT	CASSLAGAQYNSPLHF	-	TRBV7-2	TRBJ1-6	-
TGTGCCAGCAGCGGAGGAGTCTGGACCGACCCATCCTACGAGCAGTACTTC	CASSGGVWTDPSYEQYF	-	TRBV11-2	TRBJ2-7	-
TGTGCCAGCAGGGTGAGCGGGGACAGCTCCTACGAGCAGTACTTC	CASRVSGDSSYEQYF	-	TRBV6-8	TRBJ2-7	few